This TCR beta chain is from a study of long-term antiretroviral therapy in people with HIV. At survey level, the immunoSEQ assay was run in its v3.0 version. TCRdb's copy holds only in-frame clones and misses some; the assay was immunoSEQ multiplex PCR. The profile shows about 16,000 clones, 75% to 85% of them singletons. Germline CDR1 is GTSNPN and CDR2 is SVGIG (reference sequence). The ends were cut back, 2 bases at V and 5 bases at J, with 15 bases in the middle. This CDR3 has 14 amino acids. The receptor comes from a middle-aged man with HIV. Sequenced here: unsorted PBMCs, sampled 2.1 years after starting antiretroviral therapy. This sequence joins TRBV30 and TRBJ1-1, with D perhaps matching TRBD1 (6 bases). Here the CDR3 DNA reads TGTGCCTGGAGTTTCGTGGACAGAAGGACTGAAGCTTTCTTT. This codes for CAWSFVDRRTEAFF.